This record concerns one T cell receptor beta chain sequence. V lost 4 bases and J lost 5; bases outside the gene matches: 11. The CDR3 totals 15 residues. The V gene's germline CDR1 is SGHTA and CDR2 FQGNSA. This sample is part of a study of CD8+ T cells in alopecia areata. In the study overall: Percent affected scalp area, the SALT score, rated treated patients' severity.

Extraction of RNA preceded its reverse transcription into cDNA, which served as the sequencing template. Clones were read by immunoSEQ multiplex PCR, and TCRdb kept only the in-frame ones, dropping some. This sample has about 200,000 clones, with more than 45% found just once. The treatment here: oral pan-JAK inhibitor, 5-10 mg twice daily. The sequences come from CD4+ T cells sorted from blood, collected at week 24, from a patient treated with tofacitinib. The origin of this receptor is a human donor with alopecia areata. The rearrangement joins TRBV7-2 to TRBJ2-7, with 7 bases identical to TRBD1. The CDR3 protein is CASSYQSTGPDEQYF. CDR3 DNA: TGTGCCAGCAGCTACCAGTCGACAGGGCCGGACGAGCAGTACTTC. The entire variable domain, with the rest obtained from reference TRBV7-2 and TRBJ2-7, is as follows: GAGVSQSPSNKVTEKGKDVELRCDPISGHTALYWYRQSLGQGLEFLIYFQGNSAPDKSGLPSDRFSAERTGGSVSTLTIQRTQQEDSAVYLCASSYQSTGPDEQYFGPGTRLTVT.